This T cell receptor beta chain was documented in a study of T cells in women clearing cervical HPV infection. About the study: Case blood was drawn a median approximately 150 days after lesion detection.

CDR3 length: 16 amino acids. J gave up 4 bases and V 5 bases, and 14 bases lay outside the gene matches. From germline, CDR1 is SGHRS and CDR2 YFSETQ. Comments on this clone: What it binds is unknown. The CDR3 end is not reached by the read, which stops 3 residues before it; the germline J gene fills it in.

Study results and limitations: Richness plus V gene abundances separated cases from controls with AUC roughly 0.88.

Repertoires were generated with immunoSEQ multiplex PCR, while TCRdb's copy carries only in-frame clones and drops some. The repertoire table contains around 22,000 clones. The clonotype was recovered from a woman between 18 and 75 years old with a cervical HPV16 infection that either progressed to CIN3+ or cleared (not recorded which). The chain has TRBV5-1 and TRBJ1-1; TRBD1 matches at 7 bases. Sequencing input: blood buffy coat. The DNA read from the CDR3 is TGCGCCAGCAGTTTACAGGGGCTCTATACGGTCACTGAA. It codes for CASSLQGLYTVTE. The entire CDR3 protein reads CASSLQGLYTVTEAFF.